These 29 T cell receptor beta chains share one sample of origin, sequenced in a study of spatial heterogeneity in lung cancer (dated by TCRdb to the late 2010s). The time point label for this specimen denotes: sample taken at primary tumor resection. The library came from 5' RACE. The reads were generated on a NextSeq 500. In TCRdb, the public reads were trimmed at Q25 with fastp and aligned with MiXCR, with productive beta chains retained. Every entry covers one CDR3 protein and lists the most common genes and DNA from its rows. This sample is represented by around 40,000 distinct CDR3 sequences; roughly 5.4% of them were singletons. The ten biggest clones cover 20% to 30% of the sample. Sample: PBMCs, taken at surgery. The receptors originated from a female donor with early-stage non-small cell lung cancer.

This clonotype came up many times. The CDR3 loop is CASSLARLAGGSTDTQYF. The CDR3 DNA follows: TGTGCCAGCAGCTTAGCGAGGCTAGCGGGGGGGAGCACAGATACGCAGTATTTT. The V call is TRBV7-8, the J call TRBJ2-3; TRBD2 aligns across 12 bases. Germline trimming cut 0 bases from V and 0 bases from J; bases unmatched to any gene: 4. CDR3 size: 18 residues. Germline CDR1 SGHVS, CDR2 FQNEAQ.

This clonotype appeared many times. This chain uses TRBV6-1 with TRBJ1-1; TRBD1 agrees at 7 bases. V lost 5 bases and J lost 0; bases outside the gene matches: 6. The CDR3 extends over 15 amino acids. The germline V gene encodes CDR1 MNHNS and CDR2 SASEGT. The CDR3 nucleotides are TGTGCCAGCAGTCCACGGGACAGAATGAACACTGAAGCTTTCTTT. Protein: CASSPRDRMNTEAFF.

The V call is TRBV6-1, the J call TRBJ1-5; D perhaps matches TRBD1 (5 bases). CDR3 length: 13 residues. Germline V gene lookup returns CDR1 MNHNS and CDR2 SASEGT. The ends were cut back, 4 bases at V and 7 bases at J, with 11 bases in the middle. This CDR3 reads CASSAGGEQPQHF. The CDR3 region has the DNA TGTGCCAGCAGTGCGGGGGGGGAGCAGCCCCAGCATTTT.

This clonotype was counted at least ten times. The V gene is TRBV4-2, the J gene TRBJ1-4; tentative D call: TRBD1 (5 bases). Trimming left V 4 bases short and J 12 bases short, with 12 bases between. CDR3 length: 12 amino acids. Germline loops: CDR1 LGHNA, CDR2 YNFKEQ. CDR3 in amino acids: CASSPLEGELFF. CDR3 nucleotide sequence: TGTGCCAGCAGCCCGCTCGAAGGGGAACTGTTTTTT.

This chain joins TRBV5-4 and TRBJ1-1; TRBD1 aligns across 8 bases. Germline values: CDR1 SGHNT, CDR2 YYREEE (reference sequence). The CDR3 spans 18 residues. Unmatched junction bases numbered 14, after V lost 4 bases and J lost 0 bases. The CDR3 sequence: CASSPTAGRGLVNTEAFF. CDR3 coding DNA: TGTGCCAGCAGCCCAACCGCGGGCAGGGGGCTAGTGAACACTGAAGCTTTCTTT.

This clonotype was observed at least ten times. The J gene is TRBJ1-1, the V gene TRBV7-2; D uncertain. The CDR3 has 13 residues. The ends were cut back, 1 base at V and 7 bases at J, with 10 bases in the middle. The germline V gene encodes CDR1 SGHTA and CDR2 FQGNSA. The DNA for the CDR3 is TGTGCCAGCAGCTTAGTTAGCGGGTTTGAAGCTTTCTTT. Protein: CASSLVSGFEAFF.

This clonotype was observed a handful of times. This rearrangement joins TRBV6-5 to TRBJ2-7; D is ambiguous. Germline CDR1 is MNHEY and CDR2 is SVGAGI. With 5 bases removed from V and 1 base from J, the gap between germline ends came to 21 bases. The CDR3 is 17 amino acids. Here the CDR3 reads CASSKQRTSFGSYEQYF. The CDR3, as DNA: TGTGCCAGCAGTAAACAAAGAACATCATTTGGTTCCTACGAGCAGTACTTC.

This clonotype was observed a few times. This rearrangement joins TRBV5-6 to TRBJ1-6, with a tentative D call TRBD1 (6 bases). V was cut by 3 bases and J by 13 bases, with 17 bases left in between. Looked up from germline, CDR1 is SGHDT and CDR2 is YYEEEE. This CDR3 has 14 amino acids. CDR3 bases: TGTGCCAGCAGCTCAATGACAGGCCCCACGCCCCTCCACTTT. This encodes CASSSMTGPTPLHF. Complete variable domain (other parts from reference TRBV5-6 and TRBJ1-6): DAGVTQSPTHLIKTRGQQVTLRCSPKSGHDTVSWYQQALGQGPQFIFQYYEEEERQRGNFPDRFSGHQFPNYSSELNVNALLLGDSALYLCASSSMTGPTPLHFGNGTRLTVT.

This clonotype showed up many times. The chain combines TRBV29-1 with TRBJ2-5; no clear D gene. Germline V gene data show CDR1 as SQVTM and CDR2 as ANQGSEA. With 0 bases removed from V and 6 bases from J, the gap between germline ends came to 2 bases. The CDR3 consists of 10 residues. The CDR3 region is CSVEDKTQYF. Written as DNA, the CDR3 is TGCAGCGTTGAAGACAAGACCCAGTACTTC.

This clonotype was counted a few times. V usage is TRBV20-1 and J usage is TRBJ2-4; 7 nucleotides agree with TRBD2. V shed 1 base, J shed 8 bases, and the junction held 8 bases outside the gene matches. Per germline, CDR1 DFQATT and CDR2 SNEGSKA (reference sequence). This CDR3 is 14 amino acids long. CDR3 coding DNA: TGCAGTGCTAGAGTGGCGGGGGAGCGCGACATTCAGTACTTC. This sequence encodes CSARVAGERDIQYF.

This clonotype was seen many times. The chain is built from TRBV20-1 and TRBJ2-3, with TRBD1 matching 9 bases. V lost 2 bases, J lost 5 bases, and 14 bases stayed unmatched. Germline assignment: CDR1 DFQATT and CDR2 SNEGSKA (reference sequence). The CDR3 covers 17 residues. The chain's CDR3 is CSARPIKPGQGKDTQYF. The CDR3 DNA follows: TGCAGTGCTAGACCTATAAAACCGGGACAGGGAAAAGATACGCAGTATTTT.

The chain has TRBV2 and TRBJ1-1; no reliable D call. This CDR3 is 14 amino acids long. The germline V gene has CDR1 SNHLY and CDR2 FYNNEI. The V end lost 2 bases, the J end lost 8 bases, and 15 bases lay between the germline ends. CDR3 coding DNA: TGTGCCAGCAGTGAATCCGGTGCGACGAGGGAAGCTTTCTTT. This gives the protein CASSESGATREAFF.

V usage is TRBV7-2 and J usage is TRBJ2-3; D is possibly TRBD1 (6 bases). Germline V gene data show CDR1 as SGHTA and CDR2 as FQGNSA. With 3 bases removed from V and 0 bases from J, the gap between germline ends came to 22 bases. This CDR3 has 19 amino acids. The CDR3 spells CASSFTPGQALFSTDTQYF. CDR3 nucleotide sequence: TGTGCCAGCAGCTTCACGCCGGGACAAGCTCTATTTAGCACAGATACGCAGTATTTT.

This clonotype was detected only a few times. The CDR3 is CASSAAGFSYNSPLHF. DNA for the CDR3: TGTGCCAGCAGCGCCGCAGGGTTCTCCTATAATTCACCCCTCCACTTT. This chain joins TRBV6-2 or TRBV6-3 and TRBJ1-6; possibly TRBD1 for D (5 bases). The CDR3 extends over 16 amino acids. V dropped 6 bases and J dropped 0 bases, with 12 bases sitting between them. Germline lookup yields CDR1 MNHEY and CDR2 SVGEGT.

This clonotype was counted many times. This chain links TRBV7-9 with TRBJ1-5; D remains ambiguous. This CDR3 comprises 15 residues. Trimming shortened V by 3 bases and J by 3 bases, and 12 bases separated the two germline ends. CDR1 and CDR2 (germline): SEHNR, FQNEAQ (reference sequence). The CDR3 nucleotides read TGTGCCAGCAGCTTGGACGCATCTTTCAATCAGCCCCAGCATTTT. As protein: CASSLDASFNQPQHF.

By sample fraction, this clonotype is medium-sized. V gene TRBV20-1 combines with J gene TRBJ2-1, with TRBD2 matching over 10 bases. The CDR3 spans 15 residues. V dropped 4 bases and J dropped 7; count of bases not matched to a gene: 10. CDR1 and CDR2 from the germline V gene are DFQATT and SNEGSKA (reference sequence). CDR3 residues: CSATQLAGSHNEQFF. The CDR3 DNA follows: TGCAGTGCTACCCAACTAGCGGGGTCTCATAATGAGCAGTTCTTC.

This clonotype has only a few counts. The V gene is TRBV9, the J gene TRBJ2-3; D may match TRBD1 or TRBD2 (6 bases each). The germline gives CDR1 SGDLS, CDR2 YYNGEE. The CDR3 has 14 amino acids. The V and J ends lost 3 bases and 2 bases respectively, with 10 bases between them. CDR3 sequence: CASSEGGTTDTQYF. As DNA, the CDR3 is TGTGCCAGCAGCGAGGGGGGCACCACAGATACGCAGTATTTT.

This clonotype came up many times. The CDR3 sequence is CASSERPGQTNYGYTF. In DNA, the CDR3 is TGTGCCAGCAGTGAACGTCCGGGACAGACGAACTATGGCTACACCTTC. The J gene is TRBJ1-2, the V gene TRBV6-1; 7 bases match TRBD1. After removal of 2 bases from V and 2 bases from J, the junction contained 8 bases not matched to a gene. There are 16 residues in the CDR3. Germline assignment: CDR1 MNHNS and CDR2 SASEGT.

This clonotype was seen only a few times. The chain employs TRBV5-1 and TRBJ2-7; D is tentatively TRBD1 or TRBD2 (6 bases each). The germline CDR1 and CDR2 sequences are SGHRS and YFSETQ. This CDR3 has 13 amino acids. The V end was cut by 0 bases, the J end by 6 bases, with 10 bases between. The CDR3 DNA sequence: TGCGCCAGCAGCTTGGGCAGGGGAGGCGAGCAGTACTTC. Translated: CASSLGRGGEQYF.

This clonotype was found many times. J is TRBJ2-2 and V is TRBV5-6, with D unresolved. CDR1 and CDR2 (germline): SGHDT, YYEEEE. Trimming took 4 bases from V and 3 from J, leaving 7 bases between them. CDR3 length equals 13 residues. This CDR3 reads CASSRSDTGELFF. CDR3 nucleotides: TGTGCCAGCAGCCGCAGTGACACCGGGGAGCTGTTTTTT.

This clonotype was found a few times. The chain employs TRBV7-9 and TRBJ2-5; 7 bases map to TRBD2. The CDR3 extends over 14 amino acids. V lost 5 bases to trimming and J lost 2 bases; unmatched junction nucleotides: 5. Germline V gives CDR1 SEHNR, CDR2 FQNEAQ (reference sequence). The CDR3, as DNA: TGTGCCAGCAGCCTCGGAGCGGGGCAAGAGACCCAGTACTTC. It is translated as CASSLGAGQETQYF.

There are many counts of this clonotype. V gene TRBV27 combines with J gene TRBJ1-1, with no clear D. Trimming stripped 3 bases from V and 9 bases from J, with 8 bases between. This CDR3 contains 11 residues. Germline V gives CDR1 MNHEY, CDR2 SMNVEV (reference sequence). CDR3 nucleotides: TGTGCCAGCAGTTTGGGCAGGAAAGCTTTCTTT. Translation: CASSLGRKAFF.

This chain connects TRBV5-1 to TRBJ2-5; 8 bases fit TRBD1. Trimming cost V 4 bases and J 4 bases; bases outside gene matches: 12. Germline V gene data show CDR1 as SGHRS and CDR2 as YFSETQ. CDR3 size: 16 residues. The CDR3: CASSGGAGGFGETQYF. As DNA, the CDR3 is TGCGCCAGCAGCGGTGGGGCAGGGGGCTTTGGAGAGACCCAGTACTTC.

This clonotype came up many times. The genes are TRBV30 and TRBJ2-5; TRBD2 might be the D (6 bases). The CDR3 length is 14 residues. Germline V CDR1 and CDR2: GTSNPN, SVGIG (reference sequence). V dropped 5 bases and J dropped 5 bases, with 18 bases sitting between them. The CDR3 DNA follows: TGTGCCTGGTTAAATCGGGGGTACAGGGAGACCCAGTACTTC. This codes for CAWLNRGYRETQYF.

This clonotype was seen many times. V is TRBV28 and J is TRBJ1-3; D unclear. The CDR3 extends over 13 amino acids. Germline assignment: CDR1 MDHEN and CDR2 SYDVKM. Trimming took off 10 bases at V and 0 bases at J, with 10 bases between the two ends. CDR3 loop: CATTRLSGNTIYF. The CDR3 bases are TGTGCCACTACGCGGCTCTCTGGAAACACCATATATTTT.

This clonotype was seen a few times. The rearrangement links TRBV5-1 to TRBJ2-7; 7 nucleotides align to TRBD1. Germline values: CDR1 SGHRS, CDR2 YFSETQ. J lost 5 bases, V lost 2 bases, and 10 bases had no gene match. This CDR3 contains 15 residues. The CDR3 loop reads CASSFENRGTDEQYF. The DNA for the CDR3 is TGCGCCAGCAGCTTCGAGAACAGGGGTACGGACGAGCAGTACTTC. Together with reference TRBV5-1 and TRBJ2-7, the CDR3 gives the full variable domain: KAGVTQTPRYLIKTRGQQVTLSCSPISGHRSVSWYQQTPGQGLQFLFEYFSETQRNKGNFPGRFSGRQFSNSRSEMNVSTLELGDSALYLCASSFENRGTDEQYFGPGTRLTVT.

This sequence joins TRBV28 and TRBJ1-1; D might be TRBD1 (5 bases). Looked up from germline, CDR1 is MDHEN and CDR2 is SYDVKM. The CDR3 extends over 14 amino acids. Trimming took 6 bases from V and 4 from J, leaving 15 bases between them. The CDR3 protein is CASRTRWGSTEAFF. CDR3 DNA: TGTGCCAGCAGGACTAGATGGGGGAGCACTGAAGCTTTCTTT.

This clonotype was recorded many times. This sequence joins TRBV24-1 and TRBJ2-2; D is possibly TRBD1 (6 bases). The V gene lost 3 bases and the J gene lost 9 bases, with 16 bases spanning the gap. Germline loops: CDR1 KGHDR, CDR2 SFDVKD. This CDR3 is built from 15 residues. This CDR3 is CATSDRGLSHRELFF. Written as DNA, the CDR3 is TGTGCCACCAGTGATAGGGGGTTATCACACCGGGAGCTGTTTTTT.

This clonotype was seen only a few times. The rearrangement uses TRBV11-2 and TRBJ1-2; D perhaps matches TRBD1 (6 bases). The CDR3 is 14 residues long. Deletions cut 5 bases from V and 6 bases from J, with 16 bases between. Germline V gene sequence: CDR1 SGHAT, CDR2 FQNNGV. This chain's CDR3 is CASSRPLGADGYTF. The DNA of the CDR3 is TGTGCCAGCAGCCGGCCGTTGGGGGCAGATGGCTACACCTTC.